The next 23 T cell receptor beta chains were all read from a single sample in a study of OX40 agonist ivuxolimab in advanced cancers. Produced via immunoSEQ multiplex PCR; TCRdb's table is partial and in-frame only. The table has roughly 100,000 clones, about 86% seen once; the top ten hold roughly 5.5%. Source: CD4+ or CD8+ T cells sorted from blood, taken in a trial of the OX40 agonist ivuxolimab. Receptor source: an adult with an advanced solid tumor such as melanoma, head and neck, liver or kidney cancer.

This clone was observed once. This rearrangement joins TRBV6-5 to TRBJ1-2; unclear D gene. The CDR3 sequence is 12 residues long. CDR1 MNHEY and CDR2 SVGAGI come from the germline V gene. V was trimmed by 6 bases and J by 3 bases, leaving 8 bases between them. For the CDR3, the DNA is TGTGCCAGCAGGGGGAATTACTATGGCTACACCTTC. It translates to CASRGNYYGYTF.

The chain links TRBV7-8 to TRBJ2-7, with D perhaps assigned TRBD1 or TRBD2 (6 bases each). V lost 3 bases, J lost 3 bases, and 12 bases lay in between. CDR3 size: 14 residues. Germline V gives CDR1 SGHVS, CDR2 FQNEAQ. The CDR3 protein is CASSFMGGLYEQYF. As DNA, the CDR3 is TGTGCCAGCAGCTTCATGGGGGGCCTCTACGAGCAGTACTTC.

J is TRBJ1-2 and V is TRBV30, with a weak D call TRBD1 (5 bases). CDR1 GTSNPN and CDR2 SVGIG come from the germline V gene (reference sequence). Deletions cut 5 bases from V and 4 bases from J, with 14 bases between. The CDR3 extends over 13 amino acids. The CDR3 coding sequence is TGTGCCTGGTCGCCCACAGGATCCTATGGCTACACCTTC. Residues: CAWSPTGSYGYTF.

The chain uses TRBV9 and TRBJ1-2, with 8 positions matching TRBD1. Germline V gene sequence: CDR1 SGDLS, CDR2 YYNGEE. Trimming cost V 0 bases and J 7 bases; bases outside gene matches: 11. CDR3 size: 16 residues. CDR3 coding DNA: TGTGCCAGCAGCGTAGCTCAAAAGACAGGGGTTTCTGGCTACACCTTC. The encoded protein is CASSVAQKTGVSGYTF.

This sequence joins TRBV7-9 and TRBJ1-2; D is perhaps TRBD1 (6 bases). CDR1 is SEHNR and CDR2 is FQNEAQ in the germline V gene (reference sequence). The CDR3 has 17 amino acids. V lost 1 base, J lost 4 bases, and 19 bases lay in between. In DNA form, the CDR3 reads TGTGCCAGCAGCTTAGAGGGGGGACACGAACGACTCTATGGCTACACCTTC. Translated: CASSLEGGHERLYGYTF.

The V and J genes are TRBV10-2 and TRBJ1-2; D remains ambiguous. The CDR3 sequence is 13 residues long. V was pared by 5 bases and J by 1 base, with 8 bases between. Germline values: CDR1 WSHSY, CDR2 SAAADI. The CDR3 sequence is CASSPDRNYGYTF. CDR3 nucleotide sequence: TGCGCCAGCAGTCCCGACCGTAACTATGGCTACACCTTC.

V usage is TRBV9 and J usage is TRBJ1-1; TRBD1 matches at 8 bases. Germline lookup yields CDR1 SGDLS and CDR2 YYNGEE. Trimming removed 3 bases from V and 11 bases from J; junction bases left unmatched: 6. The CDR3 is 12 residues long. The CDR3 region is CASSAGGSGAFF. As DNA, the CDR3 is TGTGCCAGCAGCGCAGGGGGCTCGGGTGCTTTCTTT.

The chain is built from TRBV5-4 and TRBJ2-5, with D possibly being TRBD1 or TRBD2 (5 bases each). The CDR3 has 16 amino acids. Germline V gives CDR1 SGHNT, CDR2 YYREEE (reference sequence). The V and J ends lost 4 bases and 5 bases respectively, with 21 bases between them. The CDR3 protein is CASSVSTGTLKETQYF. As DNA, the CDR3 is TGTGCCAGCAGCGTATCGACCGGGACCCTAAAGGAGACCCAGTACTTC.

CDR3 nucleotide sequence: TGCGCCAGCAGCCAAGGTCAACTCCCCTTAAGCACAGATACGCAGTATTTT. It specifies CASSQGQLPLSTDTQYF. The rearrangement links TRBV4-1 to TRBJ2-3; D is undetermined. The CDR3 totals 17 residues. Germline V lookup: CDR1 MGHRA, CDR2 YSYEKL. V lost 1 base and J lost 0, with 14 bases in between.

This clone appeared once. This rearrangement joins TRBV4-3 to TRBJ1-2; weak D call: TRBD1 (5 bases). With 3 bases removed from V and 0 bases from J, the gap between germline ends came to 11 bases. Germline V lookup: CDR1 LGHNA, CDR2 YSLEER. The CDR3 spans 15 residues. The CDR3 loop is CASSQTLGANYGYTF. The CDR3 DNA follows: TGCGCCAGCAGCCAGACCCTGGGGGCTAACTATGGCTACACCTTC.

This clone appeared once. The chain couples TRBV27 to TRBJ2-1; 7 bases match TRBD2. Looked up from germline, CDR1 is MNHEY and CDR2 is SMNVEV (reference sequence). Unmatched junction bases numbered 8, after V lost 5 bases and J lost 7 bases. This CDR3 region has 14 residues. The DNA for the CDR3 is TGTGCCAGCAGTCCCTTTGGGGGGGTGAATGAGCAGTTCTTC. Its translation: CASSPFGGVNEQFF.

The chain employs TRBV10-3 and TRBJ1-5; TRBD1 matches at 7 bases. Trimming at V came to 10 bases and at J to 0 bases, leaving 6 bases not matched to a gene. The CDR3 is made up of 14 amino acids. Germline CDR1 ENHRY, CDR2 SYGVKD. In DNA, the CDR3 is TGTGCCACGGGGACAGCCGATAGCAATCAGCCCCAGCATTTT. It translates to CATGTADSNQPQHF.

The J gene is TRBJ2-5, the V gene TRBV5-4; 7 nucleotides align to TRBD1. Germline-derived CDR1 and CDR2 are SGHNT and YYREEE (reference sequence). Unmatched junction bases numbered 8, after V lost 5 bases and J lost 4 bases. This CDR3 has 14 amino acids. The CDR3 nucleotides are TGTGCCAGCAGACAAAAAGGGGGCGGAGAGACCCAGTACTTC. Amino acids: CASRQKGGGETQYF.

The chain couples TRBV5-4 to TRBJ2-5, with D possibly being TRBD1 (6 bases). CDR3 length equals 15 residues. Germline-derived CDR1 and CDR2 are SGHNT and YYREEE (reference sequence). The ends were cut back, 0 bases at V and 4 bases at J, with 13 bases in the middle. The CDR3 protein is CASSLARGESETQYF. In nucleotides, the CDR3 is TGTGCCAGCAGCTTGGCCAGGGGAGAGTCAGAGACCCAGTACTTC.

The J gene is TRBJ2-7, the V gene TRBV14, with TRBD1 matching 10 bases. There are 15 residues in the CDR3. The germline CDR1 and CDR2 sequences are SGHDN and FVKESK. V lost 4 bases to trimming and J lost 2 bases; unmatched junction nucleotides: 5. This chain's CDR3 is CASSRPGQGAYEQYF. CDR3 nucleotides: TGTGCCAGCAGCCGGCCCGGACAGGGGGCCTACGAGCAGTACTTC.

V usage is TRBV7-3 and J usage is TRBJ2-1, with TRBD2 matching 9 bases. The germline V gene has CDR1 SGHTA and CDR2 FQGTGA. CDR3 length equals 15 residues. The V segment lost 3 bases and the J segment 3 bases; nucleotides outside the gene matches: 3. CDR3 region: CASSLGLALYNEQFF. The DNA for the CDR3 is TGTGCCAGCAGCTTGGGACTAGCCCTCTACAATGAGCAGTTCTTC.

The rearrangement joins TRBV21-1 to TRBJ2-1. TRBV21-1 is termed a pseudogene. This CDR3 contains 16 residues. This CDR3 reads CASSNGGKSSYNEQFF. The CDR3 DNA is TGTGCCAGCAGCAATGGGGGTAAGAGCTCCTACAATGAGCAGTTCTTC.

The genes are TRBV7-8 and TRBJ1-2, with no clear D. V gave up 1 base and J gave up 1 base, with 13 bases separating them. Per germline, CDR1 SGHVS and CDR2 FQNEAQ. This CDR3 is built from 16 residues. In nucleotides, the CDR3 is TGTGCCAGCAGCTTAGAAGGGTCAAGGAGTAACTATGGCTACACCTTC. Protein: CASSLEGSRSNYGYTF.

The chain employs TRBV15 and TRBJ2-1, with 8 bases matching TRBD2. J was trimmed by 5 bases and V by 1 base; bases with no gene match: 4. This CDR3 spans 15 amino acids. Germline lookup yields CDR1 LNHNV and CDR2 YYDKDF (reference sequence). The CDR3 is CATSRVTSGNNEQFF. DNA for the CDR3: TGTGCCACCAGCAGAGTCACTAGCGGTAACAATGAGCAGTTCTTC. Full variable domain (rest looked up from reference TRBV15 and TRBJ2-1): DAMVIQNPRYQVTQFGKPVTLSCSQTLNHNVMYWYQQKSSQAPKLLFHYYDKDFNNEADTPDNFQSRRPNTSFCFLDIRSPGLGDTAMYLCATSRVTSGNNEQFFGPGTRLTVL.

The rearrangement uses TRBV4-1 and TRBJ2-3; D unclear. V was trimmed by 1 base and J by 1 base, leaving 6 bases between them. This CDR3 is 14 amino acids long. Per germline, CDR1 MGHRA and CDR2 YSYEKL. Here the CDR3 reads CASSQVSGTDTQYF. DNA for the CDR3: TGCGCCAGCAGCCAAGTTTCTGGCACAGATACGCAGTATTTT.

The table lists this clone with a count of one. The V gene is TRBV30, the J gene TRBJ2-7; possible D gene TRBD2, 6 bases. Germline CDR1 and CDR2: GTSNPN and SVGIG (reference sequence). The CDR3 is made up of 13 amino acids. V was pared by 2 bases and J by 3 bases, with 11 bases between. CDR3 DNA: TGTGCCTGGAGTCGGGACTGGATCTACGAGCAGTACTTC. Translation gives CAWSRDWIYEQYF.

The V and J genes are TRBV6-1 and TRBJ1-4; D uncertain. Trimming removed 6 bases at V and 1 base at J, with 9 bases between. The germline gives CDR1 MNHNS, CDR2 SASEGT. This CDR3 is 14 amino acids long. CDR3 residues: CASRQTLTNEKLFF. The CDR3 DNA follows: TGTGCCAGCAGGCAGACCTTAACTAATGAAAAACTGTTTTTT.

V usage is TRBV7-8 and J usage is TRBJ1-5, with a possible D match to TRBD1 (6 bases). The CDR3 runs to 15 residues. Germline CDR1 reads SGHVS; CDR2 reads FQNEAQ. Between the trimmed V and J ends, which lost 4 bases and 0 bases, there was a span of 10 bases. CDR3 loop: CASSSQGYSNQPQHF. The CDR3 DNA is TGTGCCAGCAGCTCACAGGGATATAGCAATCAGCCCCAGCATTTT. Based on the CDR3 plus reference TRBV7-8 and TRBJ1-5, the full variable domain is GAGVSQSPRYKVAKRGQDVALRCDPISGHVSLFWYQQALGQGPEFLTYFQNEAQLDKSGLPSDRFFAERPEGSVSTLKIQRTQQEDSAVYLCASSSQGYSNQPQHFGDGTRLSIL.